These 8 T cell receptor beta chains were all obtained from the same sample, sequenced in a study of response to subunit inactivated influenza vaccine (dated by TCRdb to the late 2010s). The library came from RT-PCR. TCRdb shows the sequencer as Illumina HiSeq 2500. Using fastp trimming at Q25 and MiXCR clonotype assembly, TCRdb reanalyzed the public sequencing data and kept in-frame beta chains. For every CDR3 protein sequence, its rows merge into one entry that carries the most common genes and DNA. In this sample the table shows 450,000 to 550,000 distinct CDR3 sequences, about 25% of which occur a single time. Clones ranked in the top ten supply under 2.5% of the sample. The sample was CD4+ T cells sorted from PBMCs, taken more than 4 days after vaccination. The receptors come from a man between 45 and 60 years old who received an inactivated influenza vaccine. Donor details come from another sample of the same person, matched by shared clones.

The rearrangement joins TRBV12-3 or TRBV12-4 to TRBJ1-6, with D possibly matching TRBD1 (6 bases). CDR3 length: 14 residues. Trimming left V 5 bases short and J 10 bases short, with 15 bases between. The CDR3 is CASSLGQFRSPLHF. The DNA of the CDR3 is TGTGCCAGCAGTCTAGGACAGTTCAGGTCACCCCTCCACTTT.

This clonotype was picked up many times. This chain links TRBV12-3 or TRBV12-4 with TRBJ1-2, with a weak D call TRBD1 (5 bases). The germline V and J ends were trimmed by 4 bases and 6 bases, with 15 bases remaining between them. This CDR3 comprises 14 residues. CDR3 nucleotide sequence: TGTGCCAGCAGTTATTTCCAGGGAGTACATGGCTACACCTTC. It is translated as CASSYFQGVHGYTF.

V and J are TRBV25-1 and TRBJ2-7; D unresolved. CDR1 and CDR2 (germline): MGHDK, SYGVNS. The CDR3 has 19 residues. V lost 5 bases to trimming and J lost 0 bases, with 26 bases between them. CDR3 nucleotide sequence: TGTGCCAGCAGTCCTATCTGGACGAGTGTTAAGGGCTACTCCTACGAGCAGTACTTC. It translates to CASSPIWTSVKGYSYEQYF.

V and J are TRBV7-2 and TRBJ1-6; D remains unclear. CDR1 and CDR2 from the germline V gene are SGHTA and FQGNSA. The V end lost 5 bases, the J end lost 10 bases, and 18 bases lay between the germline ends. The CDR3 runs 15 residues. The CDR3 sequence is CASSPGSRLESPLHF. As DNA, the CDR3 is TGTGCCAGCAGCCCAGGCTCCAGGTTGGAATCACCCCTCCACTTT.

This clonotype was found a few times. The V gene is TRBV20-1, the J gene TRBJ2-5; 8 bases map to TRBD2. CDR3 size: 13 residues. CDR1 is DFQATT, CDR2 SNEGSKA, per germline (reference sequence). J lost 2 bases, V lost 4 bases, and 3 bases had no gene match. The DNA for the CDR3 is TGCAGTGCTACCTTAGCGGGGCAAGAGACCCAGTACTTC. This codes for CSATLAGQETQYF.

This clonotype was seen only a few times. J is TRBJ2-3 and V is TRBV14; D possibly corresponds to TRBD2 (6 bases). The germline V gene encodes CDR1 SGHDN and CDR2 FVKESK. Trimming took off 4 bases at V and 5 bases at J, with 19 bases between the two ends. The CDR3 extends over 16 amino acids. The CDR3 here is CASSLGGRRQRDTQYF. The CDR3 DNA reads TGTGCCAGCAGCCTAGGAGGGCGTAGGCAGAGAGATACGCAGTATTTT.

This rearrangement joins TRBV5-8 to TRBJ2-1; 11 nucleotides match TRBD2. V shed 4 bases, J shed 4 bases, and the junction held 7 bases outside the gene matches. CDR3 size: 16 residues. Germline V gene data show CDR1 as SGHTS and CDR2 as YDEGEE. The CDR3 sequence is CASSGRTSGRYNEQFF. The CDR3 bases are TGTGCCAGCAGCGGAAGGACTAGCGGGCGGTACAATGAGCAGTTCTTC.

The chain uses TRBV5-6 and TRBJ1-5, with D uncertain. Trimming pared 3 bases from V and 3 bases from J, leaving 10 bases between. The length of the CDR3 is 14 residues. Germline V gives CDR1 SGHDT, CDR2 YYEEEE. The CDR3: CASSSGPTNQPQHF. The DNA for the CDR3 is TGTGCCAGCAGCTCGGGCCCGACCAATCAGCCCCAGCATTTT. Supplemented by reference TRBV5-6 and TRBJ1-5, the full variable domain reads DAGVTQSPTHLIKTRGQQVTLRCSPKSGHDTVSWYQQALGQGPQFIFQYYEEEERQRGNFPDRFSGHQFPNYSSELNVNALLLGDSALYLCASSSGPTNQPQHFGDGTRLSIL.